These 17 T cell receptor beta chains came from one sample sequenced in a study of blood T cell repertoires in COVID-19. TCRdb's table, derived via immunoSEQ multiplex PCR, lists solely in-frame clones and lacks some. Altogether under 20,000 clones are present, 85% to 90% being singletons, with the ten largest covering approximately 24%. The sequenced sample was peripheral blood. The origin of the receptors is a man in his 60s with acute or convalescent COVID-19.

CDR3 DNA sequence: TGTGCCAGCAGTTCAGGGGTGAACACTGAAGCTTTCTTT. Translated, it gives CASSSGVNTEAFF. The chain carries TRBV6-2 or TRBV6-3 and TRBJ1-1, with D possibly matching TRBD1 (6 bases). The CDR3 runs 13 residues. The germline V gene encodes CDR1 MNHEY and CDR2 SVGEGT. Trimming pared 4 bases from V and 0 bases from J, leaving 6 bases between.

This chain joins TRBV28 and TRBJ1-1, with 8 bases fitting TRBD1. The length of the CDR3 is 15 residues. V lost 3 bases and J lost 5; bases outside the gene matches: 8. The V gene's germline CDR1 is MDHEN and CDR2 SYDVKM. The CDR3 loop is CASSLPSGGWTEAFF. In DNA form, the CDR3 reads TGTGCCAGCAGTTTGCCCTCAGGGGGCTGGACTGAAGCTTTCTTT.

The chain combines TRBV4-1 with TRBJ1-2; the D gene is possibly TRBD1 (6 bases). CDR1 is MGHRA and CDR2 is YSYEKL in the germline V gene. Trimming took off 3 bases at V and 4 bases at J, with 12 bases between the two ends. The CDR3 has 14 residues. This CDR3 is CASSQSQGGYGYTF. In nucleotides, the CDR3 is TGCGCCAGCAGCCAGTCACAGGGTGGCTATGGCTACACCTTC.

V gene TRBV27 combines with J gene TRBJ1-2; tentative D call: TRBD1 (5 bases). This CDR3 has 14 amino acids. Trimming shortened V by 2 bases and J by 4 bases, and 11 bases separated the two germline ends. The germline gives CDR1 MNHEY, CDR2 SMNVEV (reference sequence). The CDR3 DNA reads TGTGCCAGCAGTTTAGTTCCCAGGGCCTATGGCTACACCTTC. Its translation is CASSLVPRAYGYTF.

This chain links TRBV7-9 with TRBJ2-7, with D hard to call. Looked up from germline, CDR1 is SEHNR and CDR2 is FQNEAQ (reference sequence). The CDR3 extends over 15 amino acids. Trimming left V 5 bases short and J 0 bases short, with 14 bases between. As DNA, the CDR3 is TGTGCCAGCAGCCTCTTGACTGGGTCCTCCTACGAGCAGTACTTC. Protein product: CASSLLTGSSYEQYF.

The DNA of the CDR3 is TGCGCCAGCAGCCGAGAGGGGGCTGGGGAGCTGTTTTTT. Translation gives CASSREGAGELFF. The genes are TRBV5-1 and TRBJ2-2; 7 nucleotides match TRBD1. CDR3 length: 13 residues. Germline assignment: CDR1 SGHRS and CDR2 YFSETQ. J lost 8 bases, V lost 4 bases, and 5 bases had no gene match.

This clone has a single count. The chain has TRBV24-1 and TRBJ2-1; the match to TRBD2 covers 7 bases. Germline trimming cut 3 bases from V and 5 bases from J; bases unmatched to any gene: 9. The CDR3 sequence is 16 residues long. Germline CDR1 is KGHDR and CDR2 is SFDVKD. The CDR3 DNA reads TGTGCCACCAGTGATCCTAGCGGCCTAGGGAACAATGAGCAGTTCTTC. It specifies CATSDPSGLGNNEQFF.

This chain links TRBV10-2 with TRBJ1-5; no reliable D call. Trimming pared 0 bases from V and 4 bases from J, leaving 4 bases between. The germline gives CDR1 WSHSY, CDR2 SAAADI. CDR3 size: 13 residues. The CDR3 DNA reads TGCGCCAGCAGTGAGTCGCGGAATCAGCCCCAGCATTTT. It specifies CASSESRNQPQHF.

The J gene is TRBJ2-5, the V gene TRBV7-9, with 11 nucleotides matching TRBD2. Germline CDR1 SEHNR, CDR2 FQNEAQ (reference sequence). This CDR3 has 15 residues. V dropped 3 bases and J dropped 3; count of bases not matched to a gene: 3. The CDR3 protein is CASSFPSGGKETQYF. DNA for the CDR3: TGTGCCAGCAGCTTCCCTAGCGGGGGGAAAGAGACCCAGTACTTC.

The chain has TRBV6-5 and TRBJ2-7; 9 nucleotides line up with TRBD2. With V trimmed by 6 bases and J by 4 bases, 10 bases remained unmatched. Germline lookup yields CDR1 MNHEY and CDR2 SVGAGI. CDR3 length: 15 amino acids. The CDR3 is CASRETSGERYEQYF. In DNA, the CDR3 is TGTGCCAGCAGGGAGACTAGCGGAGAACGTTACGAGCAGTACTTC.

The chain carries TRBV20-1 and TRBJ1-1; weak D call: TRBD1 (6 bases). V was pared by 0 bases and J by 9 bases, with 8 bases between. The CDR3 loop spans 11 amino acids. The germline gives CDR1 DFQATT, CDR2 SNEGSKA (reference sequence). CDR3 bases: TGCAGTGCTAGAGAGGACAGACAAGCTTTCTTT. It codes for CSAREDRQAFF.

The genes are TRBV28 and TRBJ2-1; no firm D call. Between the trimmed V and J ends, which lost 6 bases and 7 bases, there was a span of 7 bases. Germline V CDR1 and CDR2: MDHEN, SYDVKM. The CDR3 is 11 residues long. Here the CDR3 reads CASSVENEQFF. CDR3 DNA: TGTGCCAGCAGCGTAGAGAATGAGCAGTTCTTC.

V gene TRBV24-1 combines with J gene TRBJ1-1; 7 bases map to TRBD1. The CDR3 spans 13 residues. V trimming: 7 bases; J trimming: 4 bases; junction bases outside the gene matches: 5. The germline V gene encodes CDR1 KGHDR and CDR2 SFDVKD. In DNA, the CDR3 is TGTGCCACCAGATCCCCAGGGGGCACTGAAGCTTTCTTT. This sequence encodes CATRSPGGTEAFF.

The rearrangement links TRBV29-1 to TRBJ1-1; a weak D match, TRBD1 (6 bases). This CDR3 spans 14 amino acids. CDR1 is SQVTM, CDR2 ANQGSEA, per germline. Trimming took 4 bases from V and 5 from J, leaving 17 bases between them. Here the CDR3 DNA reads TGCAGCGTTGCGGCAGGGGCAGGAAGGACTGAAGCTTTCTTT. Its protein product is CSVAAGAGRTEAFF.

The chain couples TRBV28 to TRBJ2-5; D call uncertain. Germline CDR1 is MDHEN and CDR2 is SYDVKM. V shed 3 bases and J shed 7 bases, with 12 bases lying between them. The CDR3 covers 13 residues. As DNA, the CDR3 is TGTGCCAGCAGTTTTCCCGGGTTCGGGACCCAGTACTTC. Amino acid sequence: CASSFPGFGTQYF.

The rearrangement links TRBV5-1 to TRBJ2-3; D call uncertain. Germline CDR1 is SGHRS and CDR2 is YFSETQ. The CDR3 has 14 residues. Trimming removed 0 bases at V and 0 bases at J, with 5 bases between. The CDR3 loop reads CASSLGASTDTQYF. The CDR3 bases are TGCGCCAGCAGCTTGGGTGCGAGCACAGATACGCAGTATTTT.

The rearrangement uses TRBV7-2 and TRBJ2-3, with no clear D. The CDR3 spans 12 residues. V lost 2 bases to trimming and J lost 3 bases, with 3 bases between them. Germline CDR1 SGHTA, CDR2 FQGNSA. The CDR3 region is CASSLITDTQYF. The CDR3 DNA follows: TGTGCCAGCAGCTTAATAACAGATACGCAGTATTTT.